The clone carrying this TCR beta chain was found many times. The antigen is undetermined. This specimen comes from a study of human T cells and chemical hapten exposure. Study findings and constraints: Against controls, expanded TCRs gave rise to significantly more large CDR3 similarity clusters.

Germline assignment: CDR1 MNHEY and CDR2 SVGEGT. V lost 2 bases and J lost 10, with 15 bases in between. This CDR3 is 15 amino acids long. Time point reported: pre-sensitization, week 0. Treatment described: therapeutic diphenylcyclopropenone sensitization with weekly scalp DPC. The library attached unique molecular identifiers to individual cDNA molecules. In the authors' workflow: Sample TCR totals centred on a median of approximately 100,000, ranging roughly 20,000 to 750,000. TCRdb re-called the RACE reads with MiXCR, one entry per CDR3 protein. The V and J calls were determined by TCRdb, not by the authors. The sample contains around 330,000 distinct CDR3 sequences, about 5% of which appear only once.

V and J are TRBV6-2 or TRBV6-3 and TRBJ1-6, with D perhaps TRBD1 (6 bases). The sequencing used whole blood, collected in connection with sensitization to the hapten diphenylcyclopropenone (DPC). This clonotype originated in a woman in her late teens or twenties with alopecia areata. Some clones in this sample may be carry-over from other donors' samples. The CDR3 DNA reads as TGTGCCAGCAGTTACGACGGCAGGGGAAGATCACCCCTCCACTTT. It specifies CASSYDGRGRSPLHF.